This is a list of T cell receptor beta chains from one sample in a study of glioma-infiltrating T cells. TCRdb analysed the multiplex PCR reads with MiXCR anew, one entry per CDR3 protein. The sample has some 99,000 distinct CDR3 sequences; 25% to 30% are singletons. Sequencing was done on a sample of glioma tissue, nonneoplastic brain tissue, or PBMCs (not recorded which). The receptors come from a human donor with low-grade glioma or glioblastoma, undergoing nonglioma brain surgery, or in good health (not recorded which). CDR3s include the opening cysteine and the closing phenylalanine or tryptophan. Fields, in order: D gene, V gene, clone size, J gene, CDR3 DNA, CDR3 protein. D genes are given only for firm matches. Some rows mark clone size as missing; the rest say once, few, many or name a class of expanded clone.

d_call: NA
v_call: TRBV2
clone_size: few
j_call: TRBJ2-1
cdr3_nt: TGTGCCAGCAGCCAAGGGAACAGGGCCCCCAATGAGCAGTTCTTC
cdr3_aa: CASSQGNRAPNEQFF

d_call: TRBD1
v_call: TRBV7-8
clone_size: many
j_call: TRBJ1-5
cdr3_nt: TGTGCCAGCAGCTTGAGGACAGGGAGGCAGGGGAATCAGCCCCAGCATTTT
cdr3_aa: CASSLRTGRQGNQPQHF

d_call: NA
v_call: TRBV4-1
clone_size: NA
j_call: TRBJ1-2
cdr3_nt: TGCGCCAGCAGCCAAGATGGCCCGACAGGCTCTGGTTCTAACTATGGCTACACCTTC
cdr3_aa: CASSQDGPTGSGSNYGYTF

d_call: NA
v_call: TRBV9
clone_size: many
j_call: TRBJ1-1
cdr3_nt: TGTGCCAGCAGCTGGGCCCCCGGGACCCCGAACACTGAAGCTTTCTTT
cdr3_aa: CASSWAPGTPNTEAFF

d_call: NA
v_call: TRBV20-1
clone_size: many
j_call: TRBJ2-1
cdr3_nt: TGCAGTGCTCCTTCCCCCCCTAGCGCTAAGAATGAGCAGTTCTTC
cdr3_aa: CSAPSPPSAKNEQFF

d_call: NA
v_call: TRBV18
clone_size: few
j_call: TRBJ2-2
cdr3_nt: TGTGCCAGCTCACCCCTACCGACACGGGGCGGAGACACCGGGGAGCTGTTTTTT
cdr3_aa: CASSPLPTRGGDTGELFF

d_call: NA
v_call: TRBV27
clone_size: many
j_call: TRBJ1-5
cdr3_nt: TGTGCCAGCAGTCCGACAGTCTATCAGCCCCAGCATTTT
cdr3_aa: CASSPTVYQPQHF

d_call: NA
v_call: TRBV6-6
clone_size: NA
j_call: TRBJ2-1
cdr3_nt: TGTGCCAGCAGTCCCGGCAGGTACAATGAGCAGTTCTTC
cdr3_aa: CASSPGRYNEQFF

d_call: NA
v_call: TRBV6-1
clone_size: many
j_call: TRBJ2-7
cdr3_nt: TGTGCCAGCAGTCGAGGGGTTGACTACGAGCAGTACTTC
cdr3_aa: CASSRGVDYEQYF

d_call: NA
v_call: TRBV20-1
clone_size: many
j_call: TRBJ1-5
cdr3_nt: TGCAGTGCTCTCTATCTTCGCAATCAGCCCCAGCATTTT
cdr3_aa: CSALYLRNQPQHF

d_call: NA
v_call: TRBV7-9
clone_size: many
j_call: TRBJ1-3
cdr3_nt: TGTGCCAGCAGCTCACAGGTGGTCTCTGGAAACACCATATATTTT
cdr3_aa: CASSSQVVSGNTIYF

d_call: NA
v_call: TRBV29-1
clone_size: NA
j_call: TRBJ1-4
cdr3_nt: TGCAGCGTTGAAGACCCGGGAGTAACTAATGAAAAACTGTTTTTT
cdr3_aa: CSVEDPGVTNEKLFF

d_call: NA
v_call: TRBV28
clone_size: many
j_call: TRBJ1-5
cdr3_nt: TGTGCCAGCAGCATCAAGCAAGGATATAGCAATCAGCCCCAGCATTTT
cdr3_aa: CASSIKQGYSNQPQHF

d_call: TRBD1
v_call: TRBV20-1
clone_size: many
j_call: TRBJ1-5
cdr3_nt: TGCAGTGCTAGTGGGGACAGGGGAAAGAATCAGCCCCAGCATTTT
cdr3_aa: CSASGDRGKNQPQHF

d_call: NA
v_call: TRBV28
clone_size: many
j_call: TRBJ2-2
cdr3_nt: TGTGCCACTAGACTGACCGGGGAGCTGTTTTTT
cdr3_aa: CATRLTGELFF

d_call: NA
v_call: TRBV20-1
clone_size: many
j_call: TRBJ2-7
cdr3_nt: TGCAGTGCTAGAGATCTAGGCAGGGAGTACGAGCAGTACTTC
cdr3_aa: CSARDLGREYEQYF

d_call: TRBD2
v_call: TRBV4-2
clone_size: few
j_call: TRBJ2-5
cdr3_nt: TGTGCCAGCAGCCGAACCTTAGCGGGGGCTTTCCAAGAGACCCAGTACTTC
cdr3_aa: CASSRTLAGAFQETQYF

d_call: NA
v_call: TRBV7-2
clone_size: NA
j_call: TRBJ2-7
cdr3_nt: TGTGCCAGCAGCTATGGAACGGAGGAGCGGTACTTC
cdr3_aa: CASSYGTEERYF

d_call: TRBD2
v_call: TRBV29-1
clone_size: few
j_call: TRBJ2-1
cdr3_nt: TGCAGCGTTAAACTAGCGGGTGCGCTCCATGAGCAGTTCTTC
cdr3_aa: CSVKLAGALHEQFF

d_call: NA
v_call: TRBV24-1
clone_size: once
j_call: TRBJ2-3
cdr3_nt: TGTGCCATCAGTGATTTTACAGGGTTTGGGACAGATACGCAGTATTTT
cdr3_aa: CAISDFTGFGTDTQYF

d_call: NA
v_call: TRBV7-2
clone_size: many
j_call: TRBJ1-5
cdr3_nt: TGTGCCAGCAGCTTAGCCAATCAGCCCCAGCATTTT
cdr3_aa: CASSLANQPQHF

d_call: TRBD1
v_call: TRBV7-3
clone_size: many
j_call: TRBJ1-2
cdr3_nt: TGTGCCAGCAGCTCAAATATGGTGACAGGGTATCTCTTC
cdr3_aa: CASSSNMVTGYLF

d_call: NA
v_call: TRBV7-2
clone_size: many
j_call: TRBJ2-3
cdr3_nt: TGTGCCAGCAGCCTGGCCATGAACACAGATACGCAGTATTTT
cdr3_aa: CASSLAMNTDTQYF

d_call: NA
v_call: TRBV2
clone_size: many
j_call: TRBJ2-7
cdr3_nt: TGTGCCAGCAGAAGGGACTACGAGCAGTACTTC
cdr3_aa: CASRRDYEQYF

d_call: TRBD1
v_call: TRBV2
clone_size: many
j_call: TRBJ1-1
cdr3_nt: TGTGCCAGCAGAAGAACAGGGGTCGACACTGAAGCTTTCTTT
cdr3_aa: CASRRTGVDTEAFF

d_call: TRBD1
v_call: TRBV29-1
clone_size: NA
j_call: TRBJ2-1
cdr3_nt: TGCAGCGCTCAGAGGGACAGGGATCACAATGAGCAGTTCTTC
cdr3_aa: CSAQRDRDHNEQFF

d_call: TRBD2
v_call: TRBV20-1
clone_size: many
j_call: TRBJ2-7
cdr3_nt: TGCAGTGTTCTAGCGGGGGGAAGATCCTACGAGCAGTACTTC
cdr3_aa: CSVLAGGRSYEQYF

d_call: TRBD2
v_call: TRBV4-3
clone_size: few
j_call: TRBJ2-1
cdr3_nt: TGCGCCAGCAGCCACATTAGCGGGGGGGCCTACAATGAGCAGTTCTTC
cdr3_aa: CASSHISGGAYNEQFF

d_call: TRBD1
v_call: TRBV29-1
clone_size: many
j_call: TRBJ1-5
cdr3_nt: TGCAGCGTTGGACAGGGGGAGCAGCCCCAGCATTTT
cdr3_aa: CSVGQGEQPQHF

d_call: NA
v_call: TRBV7-2
clone_size: many
j_call: TRBJ2-1
cdr3_nt: TGTGCCAGCAGCCCCGGATCAGGGAGGTCGGCAAATGAGCAGTTCTTC
cdr3_aa: CASSPGSGRSANEQFF

d_call: NA
v_call: TRBV9
clone_size: NA
j_call: TRBJ1-5
cdr3_nt: TGTGCCGGCAGCAGGACGCAATATAGCAATCAGCCCCAGCATTTT
cdr3_aa: CAGSRTQYSNQPQHF

d_call: NA
v_call: TRBV20-1
clone_size: many
j_call: TRBJ2-7
cdr3_nt: TGCAGTGCCCCGTCGGTTCTGGGCTACGAGCAGTACTTC
cdr3_aa: CSAPSVLGYEQYF

d_call: NA
v_call: TRBV7-9
clone_size: many
j_call: TRBJ1-4
cdr3_nt: TGTGCCAGCAGCTTAGCTCTTCCAGTGGAAAAACTGTTTTTT
cdr3_aa: CASSLALPVEKLFF

d_call: TRBD1
v_call: TRBV4-3
clone_size: NA
j_call: TRBJ2-1
cdr3_nt: TGCGCCAGCAGCCAAGAAGTGGAGACAGGGGGCTCCTACAATGAGCAGTTCTTC
cdr3_aa: CASSQEVETGGSYNEQFF

d_call: NA
v_call: TRBV5-1
clone_size: NA
j_call: TRBJ1-5
cdr3_nt: TGCGCCAGCAGCTCGCAGGGCGGCAATCAGCCCCAGCATTTT
cdr3_aa: CASSSQGGNQPQHF

d_call: NA
v_call: TRBV28
clone_size: many
j_call: TRBJ2-1
cdr3_nt: TGTGCCAGCAGTTCGCCACCCTCTCCCAATGAGCAGTTCTTC
cdr3_aa: CASSSPPSPNEQFF

d_call: NA
v_call: TRBV29-1
clone_size: many
j_call: TRBJ2-2
cdr3_nt: TGCAGCGTTGGGGTTGCCTACACCGGGGAGCTGTTTTTT
cdr3_aa: CSVGVAYTGELFF

d_call: TRBD1
v_call: TRBV7-2
clone_size: many
j_call: TRBJ2-3
cdr3_nt: TGTGCCAGCAGCTTAGAACCCGGACAGGATTCTAGCACAGATACGCAGTATTTT
cdr3_aa: CASSLEPGQDSSTDTQYF

d_call: NA
v_call: TRBV5-1
clone_size: few
j_call: TRBJ2-1
cdr3_nt: TGCGCCAGCAGCTTGATACCAGGGATGGGGTACAATGAGCAGTTCTTC
cdr3_aa: CASSLIPGMGYNEQFF

d_call: NA
v_call: TRBV2
clone_size: many
j_call: TRBJ1-2
cdr3_nt: TGTGCCAGCCAGGTTTTCTATGGCTACACCTTC
cdr3_aa: CASQVFYGYTF

d_call: NA
v_call: TRBV6-5
clone_size: NA
j_call: TRBJ2-7
cdr3_nt: TGTGCCAGTACTAAATTGTGCGGCGTATACGAGCGGTACTTC
cdr3_aa: CASTKLCGVYERYF

d_call: NA
v_call: TRBV24-1
clone_size: many
j_call: TRBJ1-2
cdr3_nt: TGTGCCACCAGTGACCGGGGGGGAAACTATGGCTACACCTTC
cdr3_aa: CATSDRGGNYGYTF

d_call: NA
v_call: TRBV4-1
clone_size: many
j_call: TRBJ2-5
cdr3_nt: TGCGCCAGCAGCCCTACGATGGAGACCCAGTACTTC
cdr3_aa: CASSPTMETQYF

d_call: NA
v_call: TRBV27
clone_size: many
j_call: TRBJ1-1
cdr3_nt: TGTGCCAGCAGTACCCCTTCAGGGGAGGACACTGAAGCTTTCTTT
cdr3_aa: CASSTPSGEDTEAFF

d_call: TRBD2
v_call: TRBV29-1
clone_size: NA
j_call: TRBJ2-1
cdr3_nt: TGCAGCGTTGATCCCGGGACTAGCGGAGGTCACAATGAGCAGTTCTTC
cdr3_aa: CSVDPGTSGGHNEQFF

d_call: NA
v_call: TRBV20-1
clone_size: many
j_call: TRBJ1-1
cdr3_nt: TGCAGTGCTAGATCATGGCAACAGGGAGGGACTGAAGCTTTCTTT
cdr3_aa: CSARSWQQGGTEAFF

d_call: NA
v_call: TRBV7-2
clone_size: many
j_call: TRBJ2-1
cdr3_nt: TGTGCCAGCAGCTTAGAGGGGTACTCCTACAATGAGCAGTTCTTC
cdr3_aa: CASSLEGYSYNEQFF

d_call: NA
v_call: TRBV11-3
clone_size: many
j_call: TRBJ1-2
cdr3_nt: TGTGCCAGCAGCTCCGGGACCCATGGCTACACCTTC
cdr3_aa: CASSSGTHGYTF

d_call: TRBD1
v_call: TRBV11-1
clone_size: many
j_call: TRBJ2-7
cdr3_nt: TGTGCCAGCAGCCCTAATCTCCGACAGGGCTCCTACGAGCAGTACTTC
cdr3_aa: CASSPNLRQGSYEQYF

d_call: NA
v_call: TRBV28
clone_size: many
j_call: TRBJ1-1
cdr3_nt: TGTGCCAGCAAGTTGGGGGTGTTGAACACTGAAGCTTTCTTT
cdr3_aa: CASKLGVLNTEAFF

d_call: TRBD1
v_call: TRBV6-6
clone_size: many
j_call: TRBJ1-2
cdr3_nt: TGTGCCAGCAGTTACTTCACAGGGGAAGGCTACACCTTC
cdr3_aa: CASSYFTGEGYTF

d_call: NA
v_call: TRBV25-1
clone_size: many
j_call: TRBJ1-1
cdr3_nt: TGTGCCAGCAGTGGGAATTACAGGGATACTGAAGCTTTCTTT
cdr3_aa: CASSGNYRDTEAFF

d_call: NA
v_call: TRBV15
clone_size: many
j_call: TRBJ2-2
cdr3_nt: TGTGCCACCAGCAGAACCGATAACACCGGGGAGCTGTTTTTT
cdr3_aa: CATSRTDNTGELFF

d_call: TRBD2
v_call: TRBV20-1
clone_size: many
j_call: TRBJ2-5
cdr3_nt: TGCAGTGCTAGTGGAATAGCGGGGGAGTTGGTGACCCAGTACTTC
cdr3_aa: CSASGIAGELVTQYF

d_call: NA
v_call: TRBV5-1
clone_size: NA
j_call: TRBJ2-1
cdr3_nt: TGCGCCAGCAGCTTGGCAGGATTCGTCTTCAATGAGCAGTTCTTC
cdr3_aa: CASSLAGFVFNEQFF